This entry lists 25 T cell receptor beta chains sequenced from one sample in a study of CXCR4 blockade with PD-1 therapy in pancreatic cancer. Sequencing used immunoSEQ multiplex PCR; TCRdb keeps in-frame clones, though not all of them. The sample carries just over 8,000 clones, roughly three fifths recorded once. The material sequenced was tumor tissue. All receptors come from a human donor with pancreatic ductal adenocarcinoma.

This clone appeared once. The chain has TRBV18 and TRBJ2-1; no firm D call. Germline CDR1 KGHSH, CDR2 LQKENI. The CDR3 length is 13 residues. The ends were cut back, 3 bases at V and 4 bases at J, with 7 bases in the middle. DNA for the CDR3: TGTGCCAGCTCACCGCCCTCGTACAATGAGCAGTTCTTC. It codes for CASSPPSYNEQFF.

This clone was observed a few times. This chain connects TRBV19 to TRBJ1-5; a possible D gene is TRBD1 (5 bases). Deletions cut 4 bases from V and 2 bases from J, with 9 bases between. Germline CDR1 and CDR2: LNHDA and SQIVND (reference sequence). The CDR3 contains 14 residues. CDR3 in amino acids: CASSSWGGNQPQHF. DNA of the CDR3: TGTGCCAGTAGTAGCTGGGGGGGCAATCAGCCCCAGCATTTT.

This clone was detected once. The genes are TRBV18 and TRBJ2-3, with unresolved D. This CDR3 has 13 residues. Trimming pared 3 bases from V and 3 bases from J, leaving 7 bases between. CDR1 and CDR2 (germline): KGHSH, LQKENI. The CDR3 spells CASSPPATDTQYF. The CDR3 region has the DNA TGTGCCAGCTCACCTCCCGCGACAGATACGCAGTATTTT.

The CDR3 coding sequence is TGTGCCAGCTCACCACCAGTCTCAGTACGAAACACCGGGGAGCTGTTTTTT. It is translated as CASSPPVSVRNTGELFF. This chain connects TRBV18 to TRBJ2-2; D not resolved. CDR3 length: 17 amino acids. Trimming removed 0 bases from V and 2 bases from J, with 13 bases in between. Germline V gene sequence: CDR1 KGHSH, CDR2 LQKENI.

V usage is TRBV28 and J usage is TRBJ1-3; 9 positions match TRBD1. The CDR3 length is 16 residues. CDR1 and CDR2 from the germline V gene are MDHEN and SYDVKM. V lost 7 bases, J lost 5 bases, and 12 bases stayed unmatched. CDR3: CASNDSRDRARNTIYF. Written as DNA, the CDR3 is TGTGCCAGCAACGACAGCAGGGACAGGGCCAGAAACACCATATATTTT.

The chain employs TRBV6-8 and TRBJ2-1; possible D gene TRBD1, 7 bases. Per the germline V gene, CDR1 is MNHGY and CDR2 is SAAAGT. This CDR3 is built from 16 residues. With 6 bases removed from V and 4 bases from J, the gap between germline ends came to 19 bases. As DNA, the CDR3 is TGTGCCAGCAGAACAGGTAGACAGGGAGGATACAATGAGCAGTTCTTC. Encoded protein: CASRTGRQGGYNEQFF.

The rearrangement uses TRBV19 and TRBJ2-3; 10 bases agree with TRBD2. The CDR3 consists of 16 residues. V gave up 2 bases and J gave up 1 base; unmatched junction bases: 3. Germline V gene sequence: CDR1 LNHDA, CDR2 SQIVND (reference sequence). The CDR3 nucleotides read TGTGCCAGTAGTATAAGGCTAGCGGGGGGCACAGATACGCAGTATTTT. It specifies CASSIRLAGGTDTQYF.

This clone was seen a handful of times. The chain carries TRBV6-8 and TRBJ2-1; no reliable D call. The CDR3 is made up of 12 amino acids. Germline assignment: CDR1 MNHGY and CDR2 SAAAGT. With 5 bases removed from V and 5 bases from J, the gap between germline ends came to 7 bases. CDR3 nucleotide sequence: TGTGCCAGCAGTGATTCGAACAATGAGCAGTTCTTC. Amino acid sequence: CASSDSNNEQFF.

This clone was picked up a small number of times. The chain recombines TRBV9 with TRBJ1-1; 8 bases map to TRBD1. This CDR3 has 14 amino acids. Germline assignment: CDR1 SGDLS and CDR2 YYNGEE. V trimming: 5 bases; J trimming: 1 base; junction bases outside the gene matches: 4. The CDR3 DNA sequence: TGTGCCAGCAGAGCGGGACAGGCGAACACTGAAGCTTTCTTT. Protein product: CASRAGQANTEAFF.

The rearrangement joins TRBV11-3 to TRBJ2-2, with 7 bases fitting TRBD2. Germline V gene data show CDR1 as SGHNT and CDR2 as YENEEA. V lost 2 bases to trimming and J lost 2 bases; unmatched junction nucleotides: 8. This CDR3 spans 17 amino acids. The DNA of the CDR3 is TGTGCCAGCAGCTTAAATGGCGGGGGAGGAAACACCGGGGAGCTGTTTTTT. This sequence encodes CASSLNGGGGNTGELFF.

The J gene is TRBJ2-5, the V gene TRBV5-1; D is undetermined. This CDR3 region has 14 residues. Trimming took 4 bases from V and 5 from J, leaving 15 bases between them. From germline, CDR1 is SGHRS and CDR2 YFSETQ. This CDR3 reads CASSLEHAGETQYF. The DNA for the CDR3 is TGCGCCAGCAGCCTGGAACACGCTGGGGAGACCCAGTACTTC.

V usage is TRBV28 and J usage is TRBJ2-5; D is possibly TRBD2 (5 bases). Trimming removed 5 bases at V and 1 base at J, with 8 bases between. This CDR3 has 13 amino acids. The germline V gene has CDR1 MDHEN and CDR2 SYDVKM. CDR3: CASSSSVQETQYF. CDR3 nucleotide sequence: TGTGCCAGCAGTAGTAGCGTCCAAGAGACCCAGTACTTC.

The chain uses TRBV12-5 and TRBJ1-1; D is ambiguous. Germline V gene data show CDR1 as LGHNT and CDR2 as FRNRAP. V was clipped by 9 bases and J by 0 bases, with 11 bases between them. This CDR3 is built from 13 residues. CDR3 bases: TGTGCTAGCTTAAAGTCACTGAACACTGAAGCTTTCTTT. Amino acids: CASLKSLNTEAFF.

This chain links TRBV11-3 with TRBJ1-3; D gene uncertain. Germline assignment: CDR1 SGHNT and CDR2 YENEEA. V gave up 3 bases and J gave up 5 bases, with 14 bases separating them. CDR3 size: 15 residues. The CDR3 bases are TGTGCCAGCAGCTTCCCCGTGGTTTTCAGAAACACCATATATTTT. This gives the protein CASSFPVVFRNTIYF.

The chain employs TRBV10-2 and TRBJ2-3; D may correspond to TRBD1 or TRBD2 (5 bases each). V was shortened by 0 bases and J by 4 bases, with 17 bases between the two germline ends. The CDR3 consists of 17 residues. CDR1 is WSHSY and CDR2 is SAAADI in the germline V gene. Here the CDR3 DNA reads TGCGCCAGCAGTGAGTCTCCGGGGCAACCCAAGGCAGATACGCAGTATTTT. It yields the protein CASSESPGQPKADTQYF.

This clone is termed medium-sized. CDR3 residues: CASGPPVSSYNSPLHF. The CDR3 nucleotides read TGTGCCAGCGGGCCTCCTGTGAGTTCCTATAATTCACCCCTCCACTTT. The chain is built from TRBV9 and TRBJ1-6; no definite D call. Per the germline V gene, CDR1 is SGDLS and CDR2 is YYNGEE. The CDR3 is 16 residues long. Deletions cut 7 bases from V and 1 base from J, with 15 bases between.

The chain is built from TRBV10-1 and TRBJ2-2; TRBD2 is a possible D gene (6 bases). V was clipped by 6 bases and J by 7 bases, with 6 bases between them. This CDR3 comprises 11 residues. The germline CDR1 and CDR2 sequences are WNHNN and SYGVQD (reference sequence). The CDR3 region is CASSGGGELFF. The CDR3 DNA reads as TGCGCCAGCAGCGGGGGCGGGGAGCTGTTTTTT.

This clone was detected only a few times. The chain recombines TRBV15 with TRBJ2-5, with D possibly being TRBD1 (6 bases). Germline lookup yields CDR1 LNHNV and CDR2 YYDKDF (reference sequence). This CDR3 has 16 amino acids. Trimming took 0 bases from V and 7 from J, leaving 18 bases between them. Here the CDR3 DNA reads TGTGCCACCAGCAGAGATCAATGGGGTAGGGGGAGGACCCAGTACTTC. Protein product: CATSRDQWGRGRTQYF.

This chain uses TRBV5-1 with TRBJ1-4; possibly TRBD1 for D (5 bases). The CDR3 runs 16 residues. V was cut by 0 bases and J by 7 bases, with 16 bases left in between. The germline V gene encodes CDR1 SGHRS and CDR2 YFSETQ. In nucleotides, the CDR3 is TGCGCCAGCAGCTTGGGAACAGGAAAATCAAGTGAAAAACTGTTTTTT. Protein: CASSLGTGKSSEKLFF. The full variable domain, with the rest looked up from reference TRBV5-1 and TRBJ1-4, is KAGVTQTPRYLIKTRGQQVTLSCSPISGHRSVSWYQQTPGQGLQFLFEYFSETQRNKGNFPGRFSGRQFSNSRSEMNVSTLELGDSALYLCASSLGTGKSSEKLFFGSGTQLSVL.

V and J are TRBV30 and TRBJ2-7; 12 nucleotides line up with TRBD1. The trim removed 5 bases at V and 6 bases at J, leaving 5 bases unmatched. The CDR3 spans 13 residues. Germline CDR1 and CDR2: GTSNPN and SVGIG (reference sequence). Written as DNA, the CDR3 is TGTGCCTGGCGGGACAGGGGGCTAGGCGAGCAGTACTTC. It codes for CAWRDRGLGEQYF.

This clone was recorded once. For the CDR3, the DNA is TGTGCCAGCAGTTCCCAAGGCTATGGCTACACCTTC. Its translation: CASSSQGYGYTF. V usage is TRBV28 and J usage is TRBJ1-2; no clear D gene. CDR1 and CDR2 (germline): MDHEN, SYDVKM. Trimming left V 4 bases short and J 4 bases short, with 7 bases between. The length of the CDR3 is 12 residues.

This chain links TRBV1 with TRBJ2-1; TRBD1, the D gene given by the table, was not confirmed from the DNA. TRBV1 is an annotated pseudogene. There are 15 residues in the CDR3. The DNA of the CDR3 is TGCGCCAGCAGCCCCGGACAGGGGAGGTACAATGAGCAGTTCTTC. Its protein product is CASSPGQGRYNEQFF.

J is TRBJ2-7 and V is TRBV30; 9 bases are shared with TRBD1. The germline V gene encodes CDR1 GTSNPN and CDR2 SVGIG (reference sequence). The ends lost 0 bases at V and 9 bases at J; junction bases unmatched: 6. The CDR3 is 13 amino acids. The CDR3 loop is CAWSVAQGASQYF. The CDR3 DNA reads TGTGCCTGGAGTGTTGCACAGGGGGCATCGCAGTACTTC.

This rearrangement joins TRBV30 to TRBJ2-6; 8 positions agree with TRBD2. Trimming at V came to 4 bases and at J to 2 bases, leaving 4 bases not matched to a gene. In germline, CDR1 is GTSNPN, CDR2 SVGIG (reference sequence). The CDR3 has 15 residues. This chain's CDR3 is CAWTPGGAGANVLTF. The CDR3 bases are TGTGCCTGGACCCCGGGGGGGGCTGGGGCCAACGTCCTGACTTTC.

V is TRBV5-1 and J is TRBJ2-5, with a possible D match to TRBD1 (8 bases). Germline CDR1 SGHRS, CDR2 YFSETQ. The CDR3 runs to 17 residues. V was pared by 6 bases and J by 5 bases, with 26 bases between. This CDR3 reads CASTPWEGTGFGETQYF. The CDR3 nucleotides are TGCGCCAGCACCCCCTGGGAGGGGACAGGCTTCGGGGAGACCCAGTACTTC.